This entry concerns a single T cell receptor (beta chain). Its target is not known. The protocol was immunoSEQ multiplex PCR, while the TCRdb copy is restricted to in-frame clones and leaves out a portion. The table shows approximately 13,000 clones, with just over 75% occurring only once. Germline CDR1 is SGHRS and CDR2 is YFSETQ. The V and J ends lost 0 bases and 7 bases, in that order; junction bases with no gene match: 6. The CDR3 is 15 residues long. The entry originates in a study of vaccination effects on CD4 cells after COVID-19. In the ViraFEST assay, antigen-specific CD4+ clonotypes were identified by expansion after peptide-pool stimulation. Subsequent to a culture period of around eleven days, CD4+ T cells were isolated. The healthy vaccine recipients, who had no prior SARS-CoV-2 infection, showed negative nucleocapsid antibodies. A density of roughly 2 million PBMC per well was used; these cells were cultured with about 9.1 IU/ml IL-2 and roughly 10 ug/ml peptides.

The sequence was collected from a human donor who received a COVID-19 vaccine. The rearrangement joins TRBV5-1 to TRBJ1-2; 10 bases are shared with TRBD1. The sample in question was CD4+ T cells from PBMCs cultured with HCoV-229E spike peptides, obtained before COVID-19 vaccination. This chain's CDR3 is CASSLARQGAGGYTF. DNA for the CDR3: TGCGCCAGCAGCTTGGCCAGACAGGGGGCAGGTGGCTACACCTTC.